These T cell receptor beta chains were read from a single sample in a study of Graves' ophthalmopathy and Graves' hyperthyroidism. MiXCR was run by TCRdb on the multiplex PCR reads, yielding one entry per CDR3 protein. The sample records roughly 350,000 distinct CDR3 sequences, approximately 17% being singletons. Sequencing was performed on peripheral blood. The receptors stem from an adult woman with stable Graves' hyperthyroidism. CDR3s include the opening cysteine and the closing phenylalanine or tryptophan. Each record gives: V gene, clone size, J gene, D gene, CDR3 DNA, CDR3 protein. A D gene is named only where the DNA matches it firmly. Only some rows state a clone size, as once, few, many or a class for expanded clones.

V: TRBV12-3/TRBV12-4
size: many
J: TRBJ1-5
D: -
DNA: TGTGCCAGCACACGTGCTATTGCCATAGGTCAGCCCCAGCATTTT
CDR3: CASTRAIAIGQPQHF

V: TRBV12-3/TRBV12-4
size: many
J: TRBJ2-7
D: -
DNA: TGTGCCAGCAGTTTAAACACGGCCTACGAGCAGTACTTC
CDR3: CASSLNTAYEQYF

V: TRBV28
size: many
J: TRBJ1-2
D: TRBD1
DNA: TGTGCCAGTGCCCAGGGGGGCTATGGCTACACCTTC
CDR3: CASAQGGYGYTF

V: TRBV5-1
size: many
J: TRBJ2-7
D: -
DNA: TGCGCCAGCAGCCCGGGGGTAGGGAGGATAAACGAGCAGTACTTC
CDR3: CASSPGVGRINEQYF

V: TRBV6-5
size: -
J: TRBJ2-3
D: TRBD1
DNA: TGTGCCAGCAGTTACGGGGACAGGGGGCTCGATACGCAGTATTTT
CDR3: CASSYGDRGLDTQYF

V: TRBV7-8
size: many
J: TRBJ1-1
D: -
DNA: TGTGCCAGCAGCCCCGTCTGGCAGCGAGGAGACACTGAAGCTTTCTTT
CDR3: CASSPVWQRGDTEAFF

V: TRBV28
size: many
J: TRBJ1-2
D: TRBD1
DNA: TGTGCCCTCAGGGGGAGGGCCGCTAGCTATGGCTACACCTTC
CDR3: CALRGRAASYGYTF

V: TRBV28
size: -
J: TRBJ1-2
D: -
DNA: TGTGCCAGCAGTTTCGGAACTACCAACTATGGCTACACCTTC
CDR3: CASSFGTTNYGYTF

V: TRBV27
size: few
J: TRBJ2-1
D: -
DNA: TGTGCCAGCAGTTTCAGGAGAACGAGCTCCTACAATGAGCAGTTCTTC
CDR3: CASSFRRTSSYNEQFF

V: TRBV20-1
size: many
J: TRBJ1-1
D: -
DNA: TGCAGTGCTCCTCTACAGGGCCGGACTGAAGCTTTCTTT
CDR3: CSAPLQGRTEAFF

V: TRBV20-1
size: many
J: TRBJ1-5
D: -
DNA: TGCAGTGCCGCAGGCCGGAATCAGCCCCAGCATTTT
CDR3: CSAAGRNQPQHF

V: TRBV12-3/TRBV12-4
size: -
J: TRBJ2-2
D: -
DNA: TGTGCCAGCAGTCCCAGCGGGTTCACCGGGGAGCTGTTTTTT
CDR3: CASSPSGFTGELFF

V: TRBV7-9
size: many
J: TRBJ2-4
D: -
DNA: TGTGCCAGCAGCTTCTTCAGCACACTCAACATTCAGTACTTC
CDR3: CASSFFSTLNIQYF

V: TRBV24-1
size: few
J: TRBJ2-7
D: -
DNA: TGTGCCACTCGGCATTCCCCTCCCTACGAGCAGTACTTC
CDR3: CATRHSPPYEQYF

V: TRBV20-1
size: -
J: TRBJ2-2
D: TRBD2
DNA: TGCAGTGCCGTTAGCGGGAGAGGTCCCGGGGAGCTGTGGTTT
CDR3: CSAVSGRGPGELWF

V: TRBV5-1
size: many
J: TRBJ2-2
D: TRBD1
DNA: TGCGCCAGCAGCTTGAATCGACAGGGGGTAACCGGGGAGCTGTTTTTT
CDR3: CASSLNRQGVTGELFF

V: TRBV20-1
size: many
J: TRBJ2-7
D: TRBD2
DNA: TGCAGTGCTAGACCTAGCGGCTTCTCCTACGAGCAGTACTTC
CDR3: CSARPSGFSYEQYF

V: TRBV20-1
size: once
J: TRBJ2-5
D: TRBD2
DNA: TGCAGTGCTAGAGTACCGGGGGGGACGGAGACCCAGTACTTC
CDR3: CSARVPGGTETQYF

V: TRBV29-1
size: many
J: TRBJ1-2
D: -
DNA: TGCAGCGTTGCCTCTGGCTACACCTTC
CDR3: CSVASGYTF

V: TRBV19
size: many
J: TRBJ1-5
D: -
DNA: TGTGCCAGTAGTAGGGACGTGGGTATCAGGCCCCAGCATTTT
CDR3: CASSRDVGIRPQHF